This entry is about one T cell receptor beta chain. What it recognizes is unknown. This record belongs to a study of T cell repertoires in cytomegalovirus infection. Study-wide context: A matching HLA type, together with CMV infection, was signaled by public TCR beta signatures.

Broader study findings: In two of eight donors, the top clonotype was HLA-C-restricted CMV-specific. Adding up the frequency of public TCR beta families identified people who carried CMV plus the relevant HLA.

MiXCR, applied by TCRdb to the reads, yields one record per CDR3 protein. The table lists hundreds of thousands of distinct CDR3 sequences, more than 40% of them singletons. The CDR3 is 12 amino acids. Germline assignment: CDR1 SNHLY and CDR2 FYNNEI. Germline trimming cut 6 bases from V and 7 bases from J; bases unmatched to any gene: 1. V is TRBV2 and J is TRBJ1-4, with TRBD1 identical over 8 bases. The sequencing used cultured PBMCs, collected from culture after CMV antigen stimulation. This TCR came from a human donor in good health (CMV status not recorded). Some clones in this sample may be carry-over from other donors' samples. CDR3 coding DNA: TGTGCCAGCAGACAGGGGGGTGAAAAACTGTTTTTT. The encoded protein is CASRQGGEKLFF.